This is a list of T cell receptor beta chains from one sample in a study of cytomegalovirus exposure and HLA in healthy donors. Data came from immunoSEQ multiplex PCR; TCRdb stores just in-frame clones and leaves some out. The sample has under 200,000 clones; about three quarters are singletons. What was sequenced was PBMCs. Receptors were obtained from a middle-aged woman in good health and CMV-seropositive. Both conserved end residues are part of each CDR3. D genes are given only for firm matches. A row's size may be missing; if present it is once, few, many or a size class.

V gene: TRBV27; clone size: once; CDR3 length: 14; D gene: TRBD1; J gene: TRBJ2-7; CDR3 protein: CASSLEQGFHEQYF; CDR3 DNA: TGTGCCAGCAGTTTAGAACAGGGGTTTCACGAGCAGTACTTC
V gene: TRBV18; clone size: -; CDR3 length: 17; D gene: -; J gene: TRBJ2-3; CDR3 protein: CASSPSEGALLLDTQYF; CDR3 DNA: TGTGCCAGCTCACCATCGGAGGGGGCTCTTCTCCTAGATACGCAGTATTTT
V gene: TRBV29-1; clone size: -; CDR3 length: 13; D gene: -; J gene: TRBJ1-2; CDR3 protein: CSVFRGGAYGYTF; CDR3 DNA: TGCAGCGTTTTTAGAGGGGGAGCTTATGGCTACACCTTC
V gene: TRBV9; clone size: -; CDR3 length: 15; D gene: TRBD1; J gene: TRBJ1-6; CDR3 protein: CASSAGTGGNSPLHF; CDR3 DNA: TGTGCCAGCAGCGCCGGGACAGGGGGAAATTCACCCCTCCACTTT
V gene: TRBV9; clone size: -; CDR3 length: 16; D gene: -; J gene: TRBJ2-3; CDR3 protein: CASSVDPGALADTQYF; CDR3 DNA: TGTGCCAGCAGCGTAGATCCGGGAGCCCTGGCAGATACGCAGTATTTT
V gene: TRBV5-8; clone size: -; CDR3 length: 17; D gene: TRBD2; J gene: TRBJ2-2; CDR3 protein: CASSPTLLAGNTGELFF; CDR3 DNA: TGTGCCAGCAGCCCAACTCTTCTAGCGGGGAACACCGGGGAGCTGTTTTTT
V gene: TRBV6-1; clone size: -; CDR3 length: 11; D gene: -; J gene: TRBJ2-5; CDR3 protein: CASSQGETQYF; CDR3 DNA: TGTGCCAGCAGTCAGGGAGAGACCCAGTACTTC
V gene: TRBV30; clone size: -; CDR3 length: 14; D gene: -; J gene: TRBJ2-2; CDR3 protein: CAWSVGAITGELFF; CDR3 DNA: TGTGCCTGGAGTGTAGGGGCGATCACCGGGGAGCTGTTTTTT
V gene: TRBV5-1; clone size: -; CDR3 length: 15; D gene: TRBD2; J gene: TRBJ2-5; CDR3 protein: CASSFSLAGGETQYF; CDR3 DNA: TGCGCCAGCAGCTTTTCTCTAGCGGGTGGAGAGACCCAGTACTTC
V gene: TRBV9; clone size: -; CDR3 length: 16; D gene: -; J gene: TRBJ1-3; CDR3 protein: CASSLQGYGSGNTIYF; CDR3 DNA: TGTGCCAGCAGCTTACAGGGTTATGGATCTGGAAACACCATATATTTT
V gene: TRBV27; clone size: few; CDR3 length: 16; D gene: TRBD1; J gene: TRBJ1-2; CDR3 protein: CASSPADRGLSYGYTF; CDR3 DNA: TGTGCCAGCAGTCCCGCGGACAGGGGGCTTAGCTATGGCTACACCTTC
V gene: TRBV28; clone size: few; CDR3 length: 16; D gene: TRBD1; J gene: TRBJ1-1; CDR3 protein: CASTVRTGGRRTEAFF; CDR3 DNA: TGTGCCAGCACCGTTCGTACAGGGGGCAGAAGGACTGAAGCTTTCTTT
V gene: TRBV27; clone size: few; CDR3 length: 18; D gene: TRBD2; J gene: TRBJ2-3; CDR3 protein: CASSLAGLAGGGTDTQYF; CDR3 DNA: TGTGCCAGCAGTTTGGCTGGACTAGCGGGGGGGGGCACAGATACGCAGTATTTT
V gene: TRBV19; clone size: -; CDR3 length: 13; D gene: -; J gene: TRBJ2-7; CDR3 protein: CASSIAPGDEQYF; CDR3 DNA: TGTGCCAGTAGTATAGCCCCAGGGGACGAGCAGTACTTC
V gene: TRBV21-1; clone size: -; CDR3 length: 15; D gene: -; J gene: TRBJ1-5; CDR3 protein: CASSPRQGCNQPQHF; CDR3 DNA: TGTGCCAGCAGCCCGCGACAGGGTTGCAATCAGCCCCAGCATTTT
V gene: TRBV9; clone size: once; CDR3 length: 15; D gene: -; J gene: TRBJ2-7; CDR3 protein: CASSAVQGGSYEQYF; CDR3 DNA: TGTGCCAGCAGCGCGGTACAGGGTGGGTCCTACGAGCAGTACTTC
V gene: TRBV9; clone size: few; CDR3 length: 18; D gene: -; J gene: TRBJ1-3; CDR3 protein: CASSVSLLLQGSGNTIYF; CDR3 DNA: TGTGCCAGCAGCGTTTCGTTACTCCTACAGGGAAGTGGAAACACCATATATTTT
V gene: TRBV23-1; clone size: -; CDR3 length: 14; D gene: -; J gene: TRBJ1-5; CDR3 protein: CASPSGETDQPQHF; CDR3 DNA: TGCGCCAGCCCGTCGGGGGAGACGGATCAGCCCCAGCATTTT
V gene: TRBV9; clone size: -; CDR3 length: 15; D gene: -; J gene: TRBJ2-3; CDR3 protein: CASSVDLRGTDTQYF; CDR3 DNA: TGTGCCAGCAGCGTAGATTTGAGGGGGACAGATACGCAGTATTTT
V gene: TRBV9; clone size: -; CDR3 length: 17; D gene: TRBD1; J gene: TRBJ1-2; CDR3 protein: CASSPHTGTGGVGGYTF; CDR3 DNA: TGTGCCAGCAGCCCACACACCGGGACAGGGGGCGTGGGGGGCTACACCTTC
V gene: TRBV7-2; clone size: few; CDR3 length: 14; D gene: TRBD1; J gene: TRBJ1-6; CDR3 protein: CASSWDRRNSPLHF; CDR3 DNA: TGTGCCAGCAGCTGGGACAGGCGAAATTCACCCCTCCACTTT
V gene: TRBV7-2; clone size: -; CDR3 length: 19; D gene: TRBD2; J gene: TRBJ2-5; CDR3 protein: CASSLGLAGGYGVRETQYF; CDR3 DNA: TGTGCCAGCAGCTTAGGGCTAGCGGGGGGGTACGGTGTACGAGAGACCCAGTACTTC
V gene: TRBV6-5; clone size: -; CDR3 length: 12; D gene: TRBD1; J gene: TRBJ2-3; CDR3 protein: CASRTGTDTQYF; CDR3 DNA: TGTGCCAGCCGGACAGGGACTGATACGCAGTATTTT